The clone carrying this T cell receptor beta chain appeared a few times. One base away lies a much larger clone, so this may be a sequencing read error. This table comes from immunoSEQ multiplex PCR, and its TCRdb copy is limited to in-frame clones, with some not included. The sample has about 4,600 clones; around 30% are singletons. The data originate from a study of graft-versus-host responses after intestinal transplantation. Germline lookup yields CDR1 LNHDA and CDR2 SQIVND (reference sequence). J was trimmed by 10 bases and V by 4 bases; bases with no gene match: 8. This CDR3 is 15 amino acids long.

The V call is TRBV19, the J call TRBJ2-1; TRBD2 matches 12 bases. Sequenced here: alloreactive CD4+ T cells from a mixed lymphocyte reaction culture, sampled before intestinal transplant. Subset given: CFSE-low proliferating T cells sorted from roughly 6-day pre-transplant mixed lymphocyte reaction (GvH or HvG direction). The TCR comes from a human patient who received an intestinal transplant. This CDR3 is CASSTGRGTSGEQFF. The CDR3, as DNA: TGTGCCAGTAGTACAGGGCGGGGGACTAGCGGGGAGCAGTTCTTC.